This T cell receptor (beta chain) was recorded in a study of blood T cell repertoires in COVID-19. Original methodology: Cell counts per sample came from amplifying reference gene primers. Clones were sequenced by immunoSEQ multiplex PCR, and TCRdb holds only the in-frame ones, with some missing. V and J calls and clone size follow that table, whereas D and trimming were derived from the DNA. The table includes 200,000 to 250,000 clones, under 90% detected once. Trimming removed 2 bases from V and 4 bases from J, with 17 bases in between. Germline V gene sequence: CDR1 MDHEN, CDR2 SYDVKM. CDR3 length equals 17 residues.

The receptor's source is a man aged 30 to 45 with active or convalescent COVID-19. Sequenced input: peripheral blood. The chain links TRBV28 to TRBJ1-4; tentatively, D is TRBD1 (5 bases). CDR3 sequence: CASSLGRWGTNNEKLFF. Here the CDR3 DNA reads TGTGCCAGCAGTTTAGGGCGCTGGGGCACTAATAATGAAAAACTGTTTTTT.